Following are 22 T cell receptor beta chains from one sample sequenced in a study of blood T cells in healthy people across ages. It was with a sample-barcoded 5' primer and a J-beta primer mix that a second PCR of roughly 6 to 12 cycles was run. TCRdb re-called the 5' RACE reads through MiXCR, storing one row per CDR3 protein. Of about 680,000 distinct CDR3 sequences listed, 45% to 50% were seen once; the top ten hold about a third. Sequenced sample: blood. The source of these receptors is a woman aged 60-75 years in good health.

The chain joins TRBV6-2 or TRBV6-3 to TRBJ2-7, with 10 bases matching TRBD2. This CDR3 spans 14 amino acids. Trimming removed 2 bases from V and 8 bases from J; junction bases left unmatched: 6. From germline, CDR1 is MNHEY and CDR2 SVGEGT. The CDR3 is CASSYPGTSVKQYF. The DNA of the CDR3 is TGTGCCAGCAGTTACCCCGGGACTAGCGTAAAGCAGTACTTC.

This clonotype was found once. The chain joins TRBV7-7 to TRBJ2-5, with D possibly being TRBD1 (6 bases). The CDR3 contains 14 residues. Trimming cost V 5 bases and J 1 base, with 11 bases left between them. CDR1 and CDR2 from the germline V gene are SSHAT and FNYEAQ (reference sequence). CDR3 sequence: CASSTGQSQETQYF. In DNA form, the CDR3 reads TGTGCCAGCAGCACAGGACAGAGCCAAGAGACCCAGTACTTC.

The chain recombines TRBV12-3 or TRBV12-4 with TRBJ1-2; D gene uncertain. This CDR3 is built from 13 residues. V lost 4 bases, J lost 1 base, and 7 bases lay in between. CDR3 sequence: CASSWGYNYGYTF. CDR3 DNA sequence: TGTGCCAGCAGTTGGGGTTATAACTATGGCTACACCTTC.

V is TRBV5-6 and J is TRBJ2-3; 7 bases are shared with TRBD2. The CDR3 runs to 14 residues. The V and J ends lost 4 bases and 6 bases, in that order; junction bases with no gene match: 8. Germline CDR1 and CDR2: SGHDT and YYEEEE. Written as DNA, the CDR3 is TGTGCCAGCAGCCAAGCGGGACTTGCCGATACGCAGTATTTT. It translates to CASSQAGLADTQYF.

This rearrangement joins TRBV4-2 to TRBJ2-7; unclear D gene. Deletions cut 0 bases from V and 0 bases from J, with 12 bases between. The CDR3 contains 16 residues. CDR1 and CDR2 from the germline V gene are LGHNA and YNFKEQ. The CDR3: CASSQEGGMSSYEQYF. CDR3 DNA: TGTGCCAGCAGCCAAGAAGGCGGAATGAGCTCCTACGAGCAGTACTTC.

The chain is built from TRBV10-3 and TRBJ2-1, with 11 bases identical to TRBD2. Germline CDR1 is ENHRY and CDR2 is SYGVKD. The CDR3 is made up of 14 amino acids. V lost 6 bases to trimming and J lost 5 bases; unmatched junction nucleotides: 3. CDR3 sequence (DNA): TGTGCCATCAGACGGGGACTAGCGGACAATGAGCAGTTCTTC. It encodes CAIRRGLADNEQFF.

CDR3 loop: CASSDSRETPQFF. The CDR3 coding sequence is TGTGCCAGCAGTGACTCACGTGAGACACCGCAGTTCTTC. V usage is TRBV6-4 and J usage is TRBJ2-1; D gene ambiguous. The CDR3 extends over 13 amino acids. The germline V gene has CDR1 MRHNA and CDR2 SNTAGT. The V end was cut by 0 bases, the J end by 12 bases, with 12 bases between.

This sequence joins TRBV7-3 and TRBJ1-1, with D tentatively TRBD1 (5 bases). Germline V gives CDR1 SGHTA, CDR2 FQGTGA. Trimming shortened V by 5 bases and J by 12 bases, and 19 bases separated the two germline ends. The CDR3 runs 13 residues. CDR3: CASSVMQGQESFF. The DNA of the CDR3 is TGTGCCAGCAGCGTAATGCAGGGCCAAGAGTCTTTCTTT.

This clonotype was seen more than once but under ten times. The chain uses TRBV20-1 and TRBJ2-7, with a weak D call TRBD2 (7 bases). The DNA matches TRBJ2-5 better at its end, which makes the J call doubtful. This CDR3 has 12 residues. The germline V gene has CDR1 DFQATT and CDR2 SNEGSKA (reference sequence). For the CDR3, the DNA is TGCAGTGCTGGGGGGGCTGTAGAGACCCAGTACTTC. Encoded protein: CSAGGAVETQYF.

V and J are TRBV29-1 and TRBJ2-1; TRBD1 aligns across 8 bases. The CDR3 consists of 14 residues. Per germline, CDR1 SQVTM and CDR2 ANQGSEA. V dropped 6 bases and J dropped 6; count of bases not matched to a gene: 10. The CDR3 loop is CSVPGQGSFNEQFF. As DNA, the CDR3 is TGCAGCGTCCCCGGACAGGGTTCTTTCAATGAGCAGTTCTTC.

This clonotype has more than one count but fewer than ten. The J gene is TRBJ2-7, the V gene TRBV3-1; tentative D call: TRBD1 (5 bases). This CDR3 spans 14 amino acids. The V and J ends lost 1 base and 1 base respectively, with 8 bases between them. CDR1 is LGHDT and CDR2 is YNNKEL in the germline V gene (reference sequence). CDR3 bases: TGTGCCAGCAGCCAAGTCGACAGATCCTACGAGCAGTACTTC. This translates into CASSQVDRSYEQYF.

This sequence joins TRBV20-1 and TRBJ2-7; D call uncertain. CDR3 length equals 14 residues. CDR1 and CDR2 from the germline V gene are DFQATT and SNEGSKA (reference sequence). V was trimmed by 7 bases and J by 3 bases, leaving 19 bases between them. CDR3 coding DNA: TGCAGTGGGGTGTGGAACGACGGAATCTACGAGCAGTACTTC. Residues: CSGVWNDGIYEQYF.

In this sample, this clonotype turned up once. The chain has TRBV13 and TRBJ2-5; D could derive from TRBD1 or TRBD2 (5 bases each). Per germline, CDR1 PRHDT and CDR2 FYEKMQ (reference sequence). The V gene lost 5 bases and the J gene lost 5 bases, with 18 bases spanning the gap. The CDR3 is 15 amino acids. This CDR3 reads CASSRPDSPGETQYF. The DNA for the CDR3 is TGTGCCAGCAGCAGACCCGACAGCCCGGGGGAGACCCAGTACTTC. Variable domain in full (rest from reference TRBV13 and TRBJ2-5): AAGVIQSPRHLIKEKRETATLKCYPIPRHDTVYWYQQGPGQDPQFLISFYEKMQSDKGSIPDRFSAQQFSDYHSELNMSSLELGDSALYFCASSRPDSPGETQYFGPGTRLLVL.

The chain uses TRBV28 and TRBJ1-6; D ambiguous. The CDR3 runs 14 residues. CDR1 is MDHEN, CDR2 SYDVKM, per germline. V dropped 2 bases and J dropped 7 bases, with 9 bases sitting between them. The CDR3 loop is CASSLLRRNSPLHF. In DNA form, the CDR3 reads TGTGCCAGCAGTTTACTCAGGAGAAATTCACCCCTCCACTTT.

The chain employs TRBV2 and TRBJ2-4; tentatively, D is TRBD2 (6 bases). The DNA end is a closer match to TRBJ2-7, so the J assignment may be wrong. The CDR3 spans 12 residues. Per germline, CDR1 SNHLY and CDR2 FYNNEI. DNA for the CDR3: TGTGCCAGCAATCTTGGGGGGTACGAGCAGTACTTC. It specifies CASNLGGYEQYF.

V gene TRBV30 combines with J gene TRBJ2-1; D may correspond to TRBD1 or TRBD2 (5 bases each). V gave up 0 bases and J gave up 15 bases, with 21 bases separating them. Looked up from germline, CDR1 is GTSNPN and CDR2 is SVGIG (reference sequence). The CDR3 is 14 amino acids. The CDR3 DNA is TGTGCCTGGAGTGTACGGGGCGGGTCCGTCAGTCTGTTCTTC. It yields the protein CAWSVRGGSVSLFF.

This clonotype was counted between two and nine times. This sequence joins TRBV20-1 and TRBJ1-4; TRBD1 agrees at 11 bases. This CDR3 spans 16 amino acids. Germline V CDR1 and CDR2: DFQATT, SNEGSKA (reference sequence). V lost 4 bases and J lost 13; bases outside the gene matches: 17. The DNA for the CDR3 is TGCAGTGCTAAAATCCCCCCCGGGACAGGGGGAATAGGACTGTTTTTT. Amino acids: CSAKIPPGTGGIGLFF.

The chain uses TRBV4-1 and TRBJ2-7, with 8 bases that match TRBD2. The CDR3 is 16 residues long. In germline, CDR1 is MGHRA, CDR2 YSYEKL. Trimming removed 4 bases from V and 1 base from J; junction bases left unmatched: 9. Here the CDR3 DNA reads TGCGCCAGCAGCCGATCTAGCGGGTCTTTTTCCTACGAGCAGTACTTC. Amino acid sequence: CASSRSSGSFSYEQYF.

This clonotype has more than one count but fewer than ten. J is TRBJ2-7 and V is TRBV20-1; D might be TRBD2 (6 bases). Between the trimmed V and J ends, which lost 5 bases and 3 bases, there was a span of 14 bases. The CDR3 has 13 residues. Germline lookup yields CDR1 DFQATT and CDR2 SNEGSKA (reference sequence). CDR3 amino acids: CSAGGSKIYEQYF. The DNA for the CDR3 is TGCAGTGCTGGGGGGAGTAAGATCTACGAGCAGTACTTC.

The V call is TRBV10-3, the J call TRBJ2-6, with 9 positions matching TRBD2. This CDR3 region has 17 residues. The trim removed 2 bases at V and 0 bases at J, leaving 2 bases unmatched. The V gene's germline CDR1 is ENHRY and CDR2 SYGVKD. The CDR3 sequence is CAISEAAGGSGANVLTF. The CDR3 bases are TGTGCCATCAGTGAGGCAGCGGGAGGCTCTGGGGCCAACGTCCTGACTTTC.

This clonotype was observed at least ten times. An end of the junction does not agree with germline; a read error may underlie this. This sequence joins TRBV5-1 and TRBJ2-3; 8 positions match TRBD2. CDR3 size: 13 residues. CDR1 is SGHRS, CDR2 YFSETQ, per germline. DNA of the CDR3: TGTGCCAGCAGCTTAGCGGGAACAGATACGCAGTATTTT. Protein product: CASSLAGTDTQYF.

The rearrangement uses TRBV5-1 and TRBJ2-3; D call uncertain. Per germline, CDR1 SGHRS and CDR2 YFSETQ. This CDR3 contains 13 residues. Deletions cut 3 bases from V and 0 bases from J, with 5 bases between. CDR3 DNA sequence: TGCGCCAGCAGCTCATCTAGCACAGATACGCAGTATTTT. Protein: CASSSSSTDTQYF. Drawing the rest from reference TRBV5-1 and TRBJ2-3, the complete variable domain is KAGVTQTPRYLIKTRGQQVTLSCSPISGHRSVSWYQQTPGQGLQFLFEYFSETQRNKGNFPGRFSGRQFSNSRSEMNVSTLELGDSALYLCASSSSSTDTQYFGPGTRLTVL.